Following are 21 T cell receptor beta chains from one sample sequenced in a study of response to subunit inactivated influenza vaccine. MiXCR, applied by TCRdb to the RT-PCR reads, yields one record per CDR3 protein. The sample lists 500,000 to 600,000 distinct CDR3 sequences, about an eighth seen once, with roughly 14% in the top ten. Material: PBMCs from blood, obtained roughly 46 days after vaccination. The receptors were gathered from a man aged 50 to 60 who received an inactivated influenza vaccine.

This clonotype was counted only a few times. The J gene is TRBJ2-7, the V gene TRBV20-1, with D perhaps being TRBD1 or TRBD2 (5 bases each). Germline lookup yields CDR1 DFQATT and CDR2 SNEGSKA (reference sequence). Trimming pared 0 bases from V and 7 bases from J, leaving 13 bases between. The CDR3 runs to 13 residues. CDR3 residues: CSARDPGPGEQYF. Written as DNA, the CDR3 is TGCAGTGCTAGAGATCCGGGGCCGGGTGAGCAGTACTTC.

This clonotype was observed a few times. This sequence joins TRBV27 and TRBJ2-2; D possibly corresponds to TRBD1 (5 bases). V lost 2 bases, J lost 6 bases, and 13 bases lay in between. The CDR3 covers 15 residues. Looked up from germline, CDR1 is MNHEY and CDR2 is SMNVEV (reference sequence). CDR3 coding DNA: TGTGCCAGCAGTTTAAGGACACCCGGACCCGGGGAGCTGTTTTTT. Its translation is CASSLRTPGPGELFF.

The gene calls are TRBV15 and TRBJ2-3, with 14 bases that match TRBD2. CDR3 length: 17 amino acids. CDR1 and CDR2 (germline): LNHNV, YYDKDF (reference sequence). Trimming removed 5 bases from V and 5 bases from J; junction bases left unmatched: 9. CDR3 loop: CATSSRLAGGPGDTQYF. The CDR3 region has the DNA TGTGCCACCAGCTCCCGACTAGCGGGGGGGCCTGGAGATACGCAGTATTTT. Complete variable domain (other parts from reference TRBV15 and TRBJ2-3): DAMVIQNPRYQVTQFGKPVTLSCSQTLNHNVMYWYQQKSSQAPKLLFHYYDKDFNNEADTPDNFQSRRPNTSFCFLDIRSPGLGDTAMYLCATSSRLAGGPGDTQYFGPGTRLTVL.

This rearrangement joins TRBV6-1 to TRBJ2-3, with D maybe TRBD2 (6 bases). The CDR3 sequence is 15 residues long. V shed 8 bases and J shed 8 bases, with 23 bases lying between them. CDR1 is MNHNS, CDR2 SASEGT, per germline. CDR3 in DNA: TGTGCCAGCCAGGGACTGGCGCCCAAGGCTGGTACGCAGTATTTT. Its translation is CASQGLAPKAGTQYF.

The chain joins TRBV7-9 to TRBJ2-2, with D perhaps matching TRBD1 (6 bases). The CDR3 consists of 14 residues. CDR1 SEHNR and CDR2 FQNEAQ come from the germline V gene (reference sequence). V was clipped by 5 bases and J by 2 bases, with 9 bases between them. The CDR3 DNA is TGTGCCAGCAGCCGACAGGCCAACACCGGGGAGCTGTTTTTT. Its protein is CASSRQANTGELFF.

The CDR3 here is CASSYSRGRVTGELFF. The CDR3, as DNA: TGTGCCAGCAGTTACTCCAGGGGGCGAGTCACCGGGGAGCTGTTTTTT. The chain carries TRBV6-2 or TRBV6-3 and TRBJ2-2, with TRBD1 matching over 8 bases. This CDR3 is built from 16 residues. Germline lookup yields CDR1 MNHEY and CDR2 SVGEGT. The V gene end was trimmed by 0 bases and the J gene end by 4 bases; junction bases not matched to a gene: 4.

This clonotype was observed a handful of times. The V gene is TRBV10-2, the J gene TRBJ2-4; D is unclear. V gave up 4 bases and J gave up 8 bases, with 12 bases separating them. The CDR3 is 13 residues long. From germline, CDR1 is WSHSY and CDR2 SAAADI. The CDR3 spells CASSARVEDIQYF. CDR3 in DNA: TGCGCCAGCAGTGCAAGGGTTGAAGACATTCAGTACTTC.

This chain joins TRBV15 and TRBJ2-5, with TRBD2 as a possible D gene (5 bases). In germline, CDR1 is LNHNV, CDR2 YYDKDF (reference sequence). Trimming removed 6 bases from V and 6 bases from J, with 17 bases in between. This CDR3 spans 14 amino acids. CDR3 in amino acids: CATRNTRVEKTQYF. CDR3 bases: TGTGCCACCAGAAATACTAGGGTGGAAAAGACCCAGTACTTC.

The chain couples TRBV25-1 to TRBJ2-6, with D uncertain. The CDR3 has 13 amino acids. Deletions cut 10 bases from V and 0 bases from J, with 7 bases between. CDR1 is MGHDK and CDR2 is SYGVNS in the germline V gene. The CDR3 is CATRDSGANVLTF. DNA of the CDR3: TGTGCCACTAGGGACTCTGGGGCCAACGTCCTGACTTTC.

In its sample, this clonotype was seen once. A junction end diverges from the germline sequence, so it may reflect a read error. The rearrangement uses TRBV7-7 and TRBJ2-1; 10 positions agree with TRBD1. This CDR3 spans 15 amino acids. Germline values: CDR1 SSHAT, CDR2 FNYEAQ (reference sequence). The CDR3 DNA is TGTGCTAGCAGCTCCAGTCGGGACAGGGGTAATGAGCAGTTCTTC. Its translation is CASSSSRDRGNEQFF.

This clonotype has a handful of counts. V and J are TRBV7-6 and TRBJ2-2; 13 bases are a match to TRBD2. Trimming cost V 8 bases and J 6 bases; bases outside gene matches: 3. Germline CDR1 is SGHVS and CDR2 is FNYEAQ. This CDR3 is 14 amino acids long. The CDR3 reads CASGTSGAPGELFF. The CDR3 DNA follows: TGTGCCAGCGGGACTAGCGGGGCTCCCGGGGAGCTGTTTTTT. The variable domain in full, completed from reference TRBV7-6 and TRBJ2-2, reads GAGVSQSPRYKVTKRGQDVALRCDPISGHVSLYWYRQALGQGPEFLTYFNYEAQQDKSGLPNDRFSAERPEGSISTLTIQRTEQRDSAMYRCASGTSGAPGELFFGEGSRLTVL.

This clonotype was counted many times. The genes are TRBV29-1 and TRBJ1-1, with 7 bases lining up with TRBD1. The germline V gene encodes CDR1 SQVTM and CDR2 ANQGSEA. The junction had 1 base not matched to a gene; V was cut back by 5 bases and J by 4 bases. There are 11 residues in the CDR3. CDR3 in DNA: TGCAGCGTTTCAGGGGGCACTGAAGCTTTCTTT. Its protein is CSVSGGTEAFF. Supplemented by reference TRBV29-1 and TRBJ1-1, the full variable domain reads SAVISQKPSRDICQRGTSLTIQCQVDSQVTMMFWYRQQPGQSLTLIATANQGSEATYESGFVIDKFPISRPNLTFSTLTVSNMSPEDSSIYLCSVSGGTEAFFGQGTRLTVV.

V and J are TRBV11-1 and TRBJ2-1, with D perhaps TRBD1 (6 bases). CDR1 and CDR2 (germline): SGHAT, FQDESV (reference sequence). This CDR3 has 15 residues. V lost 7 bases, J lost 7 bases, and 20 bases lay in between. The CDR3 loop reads CASKAAPRGRNEQFF. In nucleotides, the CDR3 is TGTGCCAGCAAAGCGGCTCCCAGGGGCCGAAATGAGCAGTTCTTC.

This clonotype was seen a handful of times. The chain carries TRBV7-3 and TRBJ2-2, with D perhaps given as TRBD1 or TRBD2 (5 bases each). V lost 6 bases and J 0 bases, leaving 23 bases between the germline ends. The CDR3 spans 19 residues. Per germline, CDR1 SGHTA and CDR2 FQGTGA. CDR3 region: CASRNPSGAQATNTGELFF. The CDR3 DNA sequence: TGTGCCAGCAGGAATCCATCCGGGGCCCAGGCCACGAACACCGGGGAGCTGTTTTTT. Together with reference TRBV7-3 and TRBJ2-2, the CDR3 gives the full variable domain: GAGVSQTPSNKVTEKGKYVELRCDPISGHTALYWYRQSLGQGPEFLIYFQGTGAADDSGLPNDRFFAVRPEGSVSTLKIQRTERGDSAVYLCASRNPSGAQATNTGELFFGEGSRLTVL.

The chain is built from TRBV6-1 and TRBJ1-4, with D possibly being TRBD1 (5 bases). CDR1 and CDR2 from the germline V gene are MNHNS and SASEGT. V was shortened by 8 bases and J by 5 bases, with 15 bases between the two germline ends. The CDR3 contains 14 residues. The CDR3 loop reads CASSRGVANEKLFF. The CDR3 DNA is TGTGCCAGCTCTAGAGGGGTTGCAAATGAAAAACTGTTTTTT.

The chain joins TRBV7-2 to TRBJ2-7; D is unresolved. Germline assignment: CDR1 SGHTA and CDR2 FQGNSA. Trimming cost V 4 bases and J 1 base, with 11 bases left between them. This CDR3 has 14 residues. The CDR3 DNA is TGTGCCAGCAGCTCACCCGGCCGGTCCTACGAGCAGTACTTC. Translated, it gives CASSSPGRSYEQYF.

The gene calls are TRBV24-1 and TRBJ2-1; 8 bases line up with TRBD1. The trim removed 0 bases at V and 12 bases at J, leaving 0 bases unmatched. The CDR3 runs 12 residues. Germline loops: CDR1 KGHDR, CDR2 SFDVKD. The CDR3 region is CATSDLGQGQFF. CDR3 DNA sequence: TGTGCCACCAGTGATTTGGGACAGGGGCAGTTCTTC.

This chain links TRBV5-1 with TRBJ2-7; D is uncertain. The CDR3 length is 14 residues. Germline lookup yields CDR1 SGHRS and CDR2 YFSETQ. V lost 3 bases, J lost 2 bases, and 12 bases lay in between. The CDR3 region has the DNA TGCGCCAGCAGCTATGGGCAGGAGACCTACGAGCAGTACTTC. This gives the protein CASSYGQETYEQYF.

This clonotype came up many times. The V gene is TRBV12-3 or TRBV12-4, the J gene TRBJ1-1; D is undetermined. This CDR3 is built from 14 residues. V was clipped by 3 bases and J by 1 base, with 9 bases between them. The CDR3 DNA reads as TGTGCCAGCAGTTTCAATCAGCGGAACACTGAAGCTTTCTTT. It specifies CASSFNQRNTEAFF.

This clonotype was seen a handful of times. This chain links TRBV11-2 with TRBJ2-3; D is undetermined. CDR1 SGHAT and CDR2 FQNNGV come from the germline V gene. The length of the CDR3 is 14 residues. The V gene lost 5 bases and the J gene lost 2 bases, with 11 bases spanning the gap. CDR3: CASSPSWATDTQYF. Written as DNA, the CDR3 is TGTGCCAGCAGCCCCTCTTGGGCCACAGATACGCAGTATTTT.

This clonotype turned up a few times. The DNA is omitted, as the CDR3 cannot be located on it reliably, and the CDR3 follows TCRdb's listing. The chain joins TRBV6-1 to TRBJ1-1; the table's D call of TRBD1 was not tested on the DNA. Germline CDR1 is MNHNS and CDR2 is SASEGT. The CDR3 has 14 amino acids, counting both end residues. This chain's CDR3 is CASRGATQTLKLSF.